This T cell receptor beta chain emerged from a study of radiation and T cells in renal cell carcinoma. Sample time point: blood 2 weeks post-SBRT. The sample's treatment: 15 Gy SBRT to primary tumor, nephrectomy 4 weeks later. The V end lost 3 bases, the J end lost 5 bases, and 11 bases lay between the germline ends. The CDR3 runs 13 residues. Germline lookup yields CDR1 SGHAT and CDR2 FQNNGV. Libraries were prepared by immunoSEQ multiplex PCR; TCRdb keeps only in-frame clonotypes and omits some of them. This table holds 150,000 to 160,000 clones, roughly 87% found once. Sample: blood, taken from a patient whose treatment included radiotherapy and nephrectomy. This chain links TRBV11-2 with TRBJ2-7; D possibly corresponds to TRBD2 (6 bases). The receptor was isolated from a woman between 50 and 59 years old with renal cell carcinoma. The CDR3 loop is CASSFGGSDEQYF. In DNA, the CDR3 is TGTGCCAGCAGCTTTGGGGGGTCGGACGAGCAGTACTTC.